These 28 T cell receptor beta chains came from one sample sequenced in a study of CD8+ T cells in alopecia areata. The sample's treatment: oral pan-JAK inhibitor, 5-10 mg twice daily. RNA extraction was followed by reverse transcription into cDNA, which acted as the sequencing template. Measured with immunoSEQ multiplex PCR; TCRdb has only the in-frame clones, and not every one. Among about 180,000 clones listed, 50% to 65% were seen once. The material sequenced was CD8+ T cells sorted from blood, taken at week 24, from a patient treated with tofacitinib. The receptors come from a human donor with alopecia areata.

The J gene is TRBJ1-1, the V gene TRBV7-9, with D unclear. CDR3 length: 12 amino acids. Looked up from germline, CDR1 is SEHNR and CDR2 is FQNEAQ (reference sequence). Trimming cost V 5 bases and J 4 bases, with 8 bases left between them. CDR3 sequence (DNA): TGTGCCAGCAGCCCGAGTGGCACTGAAGCTTTCTTT. Protein sequence: CASSPSGTEAFF.

This clone was observed a handful of times. The chain combines TRBV29-1 with TRBJ2-2, with D unclear. Between the trimmed V and J ends, which lost 4 bases and 4 bases, there was a span of 7 bases. Per germline, CDR1 SQVTM and CDR2 ANQGSEA. The CDR3 is made up of 12 amino acids. CDR3 bases: TGCAGCGTTGGAGAGAGCACCGGGGAGCTGTTTTTT. Residues: CSVGESTGELFF.

A note on this clone: Distinct nucleotide sequences in the sample also encode this CDR3. The rearrangement links TRBV29-1 to TRBJ2-3, with 7 positions matching TRBD2. V lost 3 bases, J lost 0 bases, and 3 bases stayed unmatched. Germline CDR1 reads SQVTM; CDR2 reads ANQGSEA. The CDR3 runs 14 residues. The CDR3 nucleotides are TGCAGCGTTGAGGAAGCGGGGAGCACAGATACGCAGTATTTT. This encodes CSVEEAGSTDTQYF.

The genes are TRBV19 and TRBJ1-1; no firm D call. The CDR3 spans 14 residues. V was clipped by 6 bases and J by 5 bases, with 16 bases between them. Germline CDR1 reads LNHDA; CDR2 reads SQIVND (reference sequence). Here the CDR3 reads CASSQPPGMTEAFF. The CDR3 bases are TGTGCCAGTAGCCAACCCCCAGGTATGACTGAAGCTTTCTTT.

This clone was seen a single time. The V gene is TRBV9, the J gene TRBJ1-1, with TRBD1 as a possible D gene (5 bases). Trimming took 4 bases from V and 4 from J, leaving 14 bases between them. CDR3 length: 14 residues. Germline V gene lookup returns CDR1 SGDLS and CDR2 YYNGEE. The CDR3 spells CASSPHMGLTEAFF. The DNA for the CDR3 is TGTGCCAGCAGCCCTCATATGGGGCTCACTGAAGCTTTCTTT.

This rearrangement joins TRBV12-5 to TRBJ2-2; D call uncertain. V lost 5 bases to trimming and J lost 7 bases, with 11 bases between them. Per germline, CDR1 LGHNT and CDR2 FRNRAP. The CDR3 runs 13 residues. As DNA, the CDR3 is TGTGCTAGTGGTCTCGGTTCAAACGGGGAGCTGTTTTTT. Amino acid sequence: CASGLGSNGELFF. The entire variable domain, with the rest obtained from reference TRBV12-5 and TRBJ2-2, is as follows: DARVTQTPRHKVTEMGQEVTMRCQPILGHNTVFWYRQTMMQGLELLAYFRNRAPLDDSGMPKDRFSAEMPDATLATLKIQPSEPRDSAVYFCASGLGSNGELFFGEGSRLTVL.

The chain couples TRBV30 to TRBJ2-3, with D uncertain. This CDR3 region has 11 residues. V was cut by 0 bases and J by 6 bases, with 4 bases left in between. CDR1 is GTSNPN, CDR2 SVGIG, per germline (reference sequence). The CDR3 sequence is CAWSVPDTQYF. DNA of the CDR3: TGTGCCTGGAGTGTACCGGATACGCAGTATTTT.

This clone was counted only a few times. This chain joins TRBV11-2 and TRBJ2-7; D is uncertain. The CDR3 is made up of 11 amino acids. V lost 4 bases and J 5 bases, leaving 6 bases between the germline ends. CDR1 is SGHAT and CDR2 is FQNNGV in the germline V gene. The CDR3 region is CASSSSDEQYF. As DNA, the CDR3 is TGTGCCAGCAGCTCCTCGGACGAGCAGTACTTC.

The rearrangement joins TRBV7-7 to TRBJ2-1; 8 bases line up with TRBD1. J gave up 8 bases and V 2 bases, and 5 bases lay outside the gene matches. CDR1 and CDR2 from the germline V gene are SSHAT and FNYEAQ (reference sequence). This CDR3 region has 14 residues. CDR3 nucleotides: TGTGCCAGCAGCTTAAATCCAGGGGGCTATGAGCAGTTCTTC. It specifies CASSLNPGGYEQFF. Using reference TRBV7-7 and TRBJ2-1 for the parts outside the CDR3, the full variable domain is GAGVSQSPRYKVTKRGQDVTLRCDPISSHATLYWYQQALGQGPEFLTYFNYEAQPDKSGLPSDRFSAERPEGSISTLTIQRTEQRDSAMYRCASSLNPGGYEQFFGPGTRLTVL.

This rearrangement joins TRBV2 to TRBJ2-2; 7 nucleotides align to TRBD1. The germline V gene encodes CDR1 SNHLY and CDR2 FYNNEI. Trimming at V came to 6 bases and at J to 4 bases, leaving 11 bases not matched to a gene. The CDR3 length is 16 residues. In DNA, the CDR3 is TGTGCCAGCAGCACCAAGGGGACAGTACCCACCGGGGAGCTGTTTTTT. It yields the protein CASSTKGTVPTGELFF. Complete variable domain (other parts from reference TRBV2 and TRBJ2-2): EPEVTQTPSHQVTQMGQEVILRCVPISNHLYFYWYRQILGQKVEFLVSFYNNEISEKSEIFDDQFSVERPDGSNFTLKIRSTKLEDSAMYFCASSTKGTVPTGELFFGEGSRLTVL.

This clone was picked up one time. The rearrangement joins TRBV13 to TRBJ1-4; D ambiguous. Germline values: CDR1 PRHDT, CDR2 FYEKMQ (reference sequence). The CDR3 contains 13 residues. Trimming removed 3 bases from V and 2 bases from J, with 4 bases in between. The CDR3 protein is CASSFGTNEKLFF. DNA of the CDR3: TGTGCCAGCAGCTTCGGTACTAATGAAAAACTGTTTTTT.

The gene calls are TRBV30 and TRBJ1-1; D unresolved. The V gene lost 2 bases and the J gene lost 1 base, with 8 bases spanning the gap. This CDR3 is 13 amino acids long. From germline, CDR1 is GTSNPN and CDR2 SVGIG (reference sequence). The CDR3 sequence is CAWSSSANTEAFF. DNA of the CDR3: TGTGCCTGGAGTTCTTCGGCGAACACTGAAGCTTTCTTT. Combining the CDR3 with reference TRBV30 and TRBJ1-1 gives the whole variable domain SQTIHQWPATLVQPVGSPLSLECTVEGTSNPNLYWYRQAAGRGLQLLFYSVGIGQISSEVPQNLSASRPQDRQFILSSKKLLLSDSGFYLCAWSSSANTEAFFGQGTRLTVV.

This clone was recorded a few times. The chain couples TRBV30 to TRBJ2-1; D is undetermined. V lost 0 bases and J lost 9, with 6 bases in between. Germline V CDR1 and CDR2: GTSNPN, SVGIG (reference sequence). The CDR3 runs to 11 residues. Here the CDR3 DNA reads TGTGCCTGGAGTGTGGTTCGTGAGCAGTTCTTC. It translates to CAWSVVREQFF. The full variable domain, rest sourced from reference TRBV30 and TRBJ2-1, is SQTIHQWPATLVQPVGSPLSLECTVEGTSNPNLYWYRQAAGRGLQLLFYSVGIGQISSEVPQNLSASRPQDRQFILSSKKLLLSDSGFYLCAWSVVREQFFGPGTRLTVL.

The chain couples TRBV6-5 to TRBJ2-5; D is possibly TRBD1 or TRBD2 (6 bases each). Germline V gene sequence: CDR1 MNHEY, CDR2 SVGAGI. V dropped 0 bases and J dropped 4 bases, with 9 bases sitting between them. There are 14 residues in the CDR3. The CDR3 DNA sequence: TGTGCCAGCAGTTACTCGAAGGGGGGAGAGACCCAGTACTTC. The encoded protein is CASSYSKGGETQYF.

This clone was seen more than once but under ten times. V is TRBV7-2 and J is TRBJ2-1; 8 bases agree with TRBD1. The germline V gene has CDR1 SGHTA and CDR2 FQGNSA. The trim removed 5 bases at V and 4 bases at J, leaving 7 bases unmatched. The CDR3 covers 15 residues. The CDR3 coding sequence is TGTGCCAGCAGCACCCGACAGGGGCGGTACAATGAGCAGTTCTTC. Encoded protein: CASSTRQGRYNEQFF.

A few counts support this clone. Other nucleotide sequences from this sample produce the same CDR3. This sequence joins TRBV11-2 and TRBJ2-7; 8 bases match TRBD1. Germline CDR1 reads SGHAT; CDR2 reads FQNNGV. The V and J ends lost 5 bases and 2 bases, in that order; junction bases with no gene match: 2. The CDR3 totals 13 residues. CDR3 nucleotides: TGTGCCAGCAGCCTGACAGGGGCCTACGAGCAGTACTTC. Residues: CASSLTGAYEQYF. Full variable domain (outside the CDR3, taken from reference TRBV11-2 and TRBJ2-7): EAGVAQSPRYKIIEKRQSVAFWCNPISGHATLYWYQQILGQGPKLLIQFQNNGVVDDSQLPKDRFSAERLKGVDSTLKIQPAKLEDSAVYLCASSLTGAYEQYFGPGTRLTVT.

The rearrangement uses TRBV11-1 and TRBJ1-2; D possibly corresponds to TRBD1 (6 bases). Germline assignment: CDR1 SGHAT and CDR2 FQDESV (reference sequence). Deletions cut 7 bases from V and 10 bases from J, with 13 bases between. The CDR3 consists of 11 residues. Here the CDR3 reads CASTQGGIYTF. CDR3 sequence (DNA): TGTGCCAGCACCCAAGGGGGGATCTACACCTTC.

The V gene is TRBV27, the J gene TRBJ1-2; D unclear. Trimming pared 6 bases from V and 1 base from J, leaving 15 bases between. Germline V gene data show CDR1 as MNHEY and CDR2 as SMNVEV (reference sequence). CDR3 size: 15 residues. The CDR3 reads CASRPGLEDNYGYTF. The DNA for the CDR3 is TGTGCCAGCAGGCCAGGTCTCGAGGATAACTATGGCTACACCTTC.

This chain uses TRBV2 with TRBJ2-7; D is tentatively TRBD1 or TRBD2 (5 bases each). Germline CDR1 is SNHLY and CDR2 is FYNNEI. V gave up 1 base and J gave up 3 bases, with 10 bases separating them. The CDR3 loop spans 14 amino acids. The CDR3 nucleotides are TGTGCCAGCAGTGAAGAAATTGGGGGCTACGAGCAGTACTTC. It yields the protein CASSEEIGGYEQYF.

V and J are TRBV9 and TRBJ1-5; the match to TRBD1 covers 7 bases. J lost 4 bases, V lost 3 bases, and 4 bases had no gene match. The CDR3 covers 14 residues. From germline, CDR1 is SGDLS and CDR2 YYNGEE. The CDR3 nucleotides read TGTGCCAGCAGCGGACAGGGAGGAAATCAGCCCCAGCATTTT. Its protein product is CASSGQGGNQPQHF.

V is TRBV9 and J is TRBJ1-2, with 8 bases that match TRBD1. The germline V gene encodes CDR1 SGDLS and CDR2 YYNGEE. The length of the CDR3 is 16 residues. V shed 0 bases, J shed 8 bases, and the junction held 12 bases outside the gene matches. Written as DNA, the CDR3 is TGTGCCAGCAGCGTAGGGGACAGGACGGGTCCGCAAGGCTACACCTTC. Encoded protein: CASSVGDRTGPQGYTF.

The chain has TRBV6-5 and TRBJ2-1; 8 bases match TRBD2. The CDR3 has 14 amino acids. Unmatched junction bases numbered 2, after V lost 5 bases and J lost 2 bases. The germline CDR1 and CDR2 sequences are MNHEY and SVGAGI. The CDR3 nucleotides are TGTGCCAGCAGTCGGGGGGGCCCCTACAATGAGCAGTTCTTC. Encoded protein: CASSRGGPYNEQFF.

J is TRBJ2-2 and V is TRBV30; D remains unclear. Germline values: CDR1 GTSNPN, CDR2 SVGIG (reference sequence). Trimming took 7 bases from V and 4 from J, leaving 10 bases between them. This CDR3 has 12 amino acids. The CDR3 region is CASDGRTGELFF. In nucleotides, the CDR3 is TGTGCCTCGGACGGCCGCACCGGGGAGCTGTTTTTT.

The rearrangement uses TRBV6-1 and TRBJ1-1; the D is unclear. Germline V lookup: CDR1 MNHNS, CDR2 SASEGT. Trimming took off 2 bases at V and 4 bases at J, with 11 bases between the two ends. This CDR3 has 14 residues. CDR3 residues: CASSERRVITEAFF. The CDR3 region has the DNA TGTGCCAGCAGTGAAAGGCGGGTCATCACTGAAGCTTTCTTT.

This clone was detected only a few times. This rearrangement joins TRBV15 to TRBJ1-1; 9 bases match TRBD1. This CDR3 spans 11 amino acids. The trim removed 8 bases at V and 10 bases at J, leaving 5 bases unmatched. The germline CDR1 and CDR2 sequences are LNHNV and YYDKDF (reference sequence). CDR3: CATAQGAGAFF. In DNA form, the CDR3 reads TGTGCCACCGCACAGGGGGCTGGAGCTTTCTTT.

This clone was observed a handful of times. J is TRBJ1-6 and V is TRBV4-3; D gene unclear. The CDR3 has 15 amino acids. Trimming pared 0 bases from V and 5 bases from J, leaving 8 bases between. Germline values: CDR1 LGHNA, CDR2 YSLEER. CDR3 in amino acids: CASSQDWSHNSPLHF. CDR3 nucleotides: TGCGCCAGCAGCCAAGATTGGTCTCATAATTCACCCCTCCACTTT.

The V gene is TRBV6-1, the J gene TRBJ2-3, with 7 bases identical to TRBD1. Germline V gene sequence: CDR1 MNHNS, CDR2 SASEGT. CDR3 length equals 14 residues. Losses at the gene ends were 7 bases for V and 2 bases for J; bases not matched to a gene: 6. DNA for the CDR3: TGTGCCAGCACAGAGGGACAGTCCACAGATACGCAGTATTTT. Its protein is CASTEGQSTDTQYF.

The genes are TRBV21-1 and TRBJ2-7; the D call TRBD2 from the table was never checked on the DNA. TRBV21-1 is noted as a pseudogene. The CDR3 loop spans 16 amino acids. CDR3 coding DNA: TGTGCCAGCAGCCCTCTGGGGCGGGACCGTCCCTACGAGCAGTACTTC. Its protein is CASSPLGRDRPYEQYF.